Following are 13 T cell receptor beta chains from one sample sequenced in a study of blood T cell repertoires in COVID-19. Sequenced by immunoSEQ multiplex PCR; TCRdb stores in-frame clones only, minus some. The table has about 68,000 clones, around four fifths seen once. The sample taken for sequencing was peripheral blood. The origin of the receptors is a woman in her 50s with acute or convalescent COVID-19.

This clone was observed a single time. The chain combines TRBV4-1 with TRBJ1-1; D uncertain. The CDR3 runs 13 residues. The V end was cut by 0 bases, the J end by 4 bases, with 6 bases between. The germline gives CDR1 MGHRA, CDR2 YSYEKL. The CDR3 sequence is CASSQDSSTEAFF. The CDR3 nucleotides are TGCGCCAGCAGCCAAGACTCCTCCACTGAAGCTTTCTTT.

The chain carries TRBV11-2 and TRBJ2-2; D gene unclear. Trimming took 4 bases from V and 6 from J, leaving 12 bases between them. The CDR3 is 14 amino acids. Germline CDR1 reads SGHAT; CDR2 reads FQNNGV. This CDR3 reads CASSWAGAAGELFF. The DNA of the CDR3 is TGTGCCAGCAGCTGGGCAGGTGCAGCCGGGGAGCTGTTTTTT.

The V and J genes are TRBV5-4 and TRBJ2-1; TRBD1 agrees at 10 bases. CDR3 length: 15 residues. Germline loops: CDR1 SGHNT, CDR2 YYREEE (reference sequence). Losses at the gene ends were 3 bases for V and 5 bases for J; bases not matched to a gene: 5. The CDR3 DNA reads as TGTGCCAGCAGCTCCCCGGGACAGGGGCACAATGAGCAGTTCTTC. It codes for CASSSPGQGHNEQFF.

The chain carries TRBV19 and TRBJ1-2; 7 nucleotides agree with TRBD1. CDR3 length: 15 residues. CDR1 is LNHDA, CDR2 SQIVND, per germline (reference sequence). The J segment lost 2 bases and the V segment lost 5 bases, leaving 8 bases of the junction unmatched. The DNA for the CDR3 is TGTGCCAGTAGTGACCGGACAGGCATCAACTATGGCTACACCTTC. This gives the protein CASSDRTGINYGYTF.

This clone was counted once. V gene TRBV28 combines with J gene TRBJ2-3, with TRBD2 identical over 13 bases. V dropped 4 bases and J dropped 4; count of bases not matched to a gene: 2. CDR1 and CDR2 (germline): MDHEN, SYDVKM. This CDR3 is 15 amino acids long. The CDR3 DNA reads as TGTGCCAGCAGTTCAGGACTAGCGGGAGCAGATACGCAGTATTTT. Amino acid sequence: CASSSGLAGADTQYF. Drawing the rest from reference TRBV28 and TRBJ2-3, the complete variable domain is DVKVTQSSRYLVKRTGEKVFLECVQDMDHENMFWYRQDPGLGLRLIYFSYDVKMKEKGDIPEGYSVSREKKERFSLILESASTNQTSMYLCASSSGLAGADTQYFGPGTRLTVL.

V is TRBV19 and J is TRBJ2-7, with a possible D match to TRBD2 (5 bases). CDR1 LNHDA and CDR2 SQIVND come from the germline V gene (reference sequence). Trimming left V 3 bases short and J 3 bases short, with 15 bases between. This CDR3 contains 15 residues. CDR3: CASSIGGQTNYEQYF. DNA for the CDR3: TGTGCCAGTAGTATCGGCGGGCAGACCAACTACGAGCAGTACTTC. The full variable domain, completed using reference TRBV19 and TRBJ2-7, is DGGITQSPKYLFRKEGQNVTLSCEQNLNHDAMYWYRQDPGQGLRLIYYSQIVNDFQKGDIAEGYSVSREKKESFPLTVTSAQKNPTAFYLCASSIGGQTNYEQYFGPGTRLTVT.

This clone showed up just a few times. The V and J genes are TRBV7-9 and TRBJ2-2, with TRBD1 as a possible D gene (5 bases). The CDR3 is 15 amino acids. Germline lookup yields CDR1 SEHNR and CDR2 FQNEAQ (reference sequence). Trimming shortened V by 5 bases and J by 4 bases, and 14 bases separated the two germline ends. CDR3 region: CASSASGRGTGELFF. CDR3 nucleotides: TGTGCCAGCAGCGCCTCCGGAAGGGGCACCGGGGAGCTGTTTTTT.

This clone has more than one count but fewer than ten. This chain uses TRBV12-3 or TRBV12-4 with TRBJ1-5; D unresolved. Trimming took off 3 bases at V and 3 bases at J, with 3 bases between the two ends. The CDR3 runs 12 residues. CDR3 in amino acids: CASSLYNQPQHF. The CDR3 nucleotides read TGTGCCAGCAGTTTGTACAATCAGCCCCAGCATTTT.

The chain has TRBV28 and TRBJ2-7, with 11 bases lining up with TRBD1. The germline gives CDR1 MDHEN, CDR2 SYDVKM. The CDR3 contains 14 residues. Losses at the gene ends were 6 bases for V and 4 bases for J; bases not matched to a gene: 5. The CDR3 reads CASSRTGGVYEQYF. Here the CDR3 DNA reads TGTGCCAGCAGCCGGACAGGGGGCGTGTACGAGCAGTACTTC.

In DNA form, the CDR3 reads TGTGCCAGCAGTTACTCGAGGCTAGCGGGTTCCTACGAGCAGTACTTC. Translating gives CASSYSRLAGSYEQYF. The chain uses TRBV6-2 or TRBV6-3 and TRBJ2-7, with 8 bases aligning to TRBD2. Germline loops: CDR1 MNHEY, CDR2 SVGEGT. This CDR3 has 16 residues. With 0 bases clipped from V and 1 base from J, the junction kept 5 bases outside the gene matches.

The chain is built from TRBV7-3 and TRBJ2-7; D unresolved. This CDR3 is 15 amino acids long. Trimming removed 0 bases at V and 5 bases at J, with 14 bases between. Germline CDR1 is SGHTA and CDR2 is FQGTGA. In DNA, the CDR3 is TGTGCCAGCAGCTTAACCCCAAGTCGAGTCCACGAGCAGTACTTC. Protein: CASSLTPSRVHEQYF.

V usage is TRBV7-7 and J usage is TRBJ1-1; 7 bases map to TRBD1. The CDR3 runs 13 residues. V lost 5 bases, J lost 3 bases, and 3 bases stayed unmatched. Germline CDR1 reads SSHAT; CDR2 reads FNYEAQ (reference sequence). The DNA of the CDR3 is TGTGCCAGCAGCCGAGGACAGGACACTGAAGCTTTCTTT. Translated, it gives CASSRGQDTEAFF. Full variable domain (remainder filled in from reference TRBV7-7 and TRBJ1-1): GAGVSQSPRYKVTKRGQDVTLRCDPISSHATLYWYQQALGQGPEFLTYFNYEAQPDKSGLPSDRFSAERPEGSISTLTIQRTEQRDSAMYRCASSRGQDTEAFFGQGTRLTVV.

This clone was recorded a few times. This rearrangement joins TRBV2 to TRBJ1-1; TRBD1 is a possible D gene (5 bases). The CDR3 runs 15 residues. Germline CDR1 reads SNHLY; CDR2 reads FYNNEI. Trimming removed 7 bases at V and 4 bases at J, with 19 bases between. The CDR3 reads CASNNGGGTATEAFF. The CDR3 DNA sequence: TGTGCCAGCAACAATGGTGGAGGGACGGCCACTGAAGCTTTCTTT.